Described below is a single T cell receptor beta chain sequence and its context. V lost 0 bases and J lost 7; bases outside the gene matches: 12. The CDR3 has 17 residues. Germline CDR1 SGHRS, CDR2 YFSETQ. Produced via immunoSEQ multiplex PCR; TCRdb's table is partial and in-frame only. The sample has approximately 100,000 clones, 86% seen once; the top ten hold more than 20%. The sample originates from a study of control samples from healthy donors and cancer patients. The receptor comes from a man between 25 and 39 years old in good health. Sequencing input: blood. The chain combines TRBV5-1 with TRBJ2-2, with TRBD1 identical over 7 bases. CDR3 in amino acids: CASSLDPGQLFVGELFF. Here the CDR3 DNA reads TGCGCCAGCAGCTTGGACCCGGGACAGTTGTTTGTCGGGGAGCTGTTTTTT.